The 18 T cell receptor beta chains in this list originate from one sample, sequenced in a study of response to subunit inactivated influenza vaccine (dated by TCRdb to 2017 to 2018). The library was obtained by RT-PCR. Reads for this sample came from an Illumina HiSeq 2500. The public reads were quality trimmed at Q25 with fastp and then assembled into clones with MiXCR by TCRdb, keeping productive beta chains. Each entry merges the rows of one CDR3 protein and shows their most common DNA and genes. The sample includes hundreds of thousands of distinct CDR3 sequences, with around 20% observed a single time. Clones ranked in the top ten supply about 11% of the sample. The starting material was PBMCs from blood, obtained 5 to 6 days after vaccination. These receptors all stem from a man in his fifties who received an inactivated influenza vaccine. Donor details come from another sample of the same person, matched by shared clones.

This clonotype was seen a few times. This chain joins TRBV7-9 and TRBJ2-5; D not certain. CDR1 is SEHNR, CDR2 FQNEAQ, per germline (reference sequence). The ends were cut back, 1 base at V and 3 bases at J, with 12 bases in the middle. CDR3 length: 15 amino acids. The CDR3 loop is CASSLVGPKKETQYF. For the CDR3, the DNA is TGTGCCAGCAGCTTAGTCGGTCCCAAGAAAGAGACCCAGTACTTC.

The sample holds a few counts of this clonotype. The chain recombines TRBV4-3 with TRBJ2-7; D unresolved. Trimming took 1 base from V and 1 from J, leaving 8 bases between them. The CDR3 runs 14 residues. CDR1 LGHNA and CDR2 YSLEER come from the germline V gene. The CDR3 region is CASSQVAPSYEQYF. In nucleotides, the CDR3 is TGCGCCAGCAGCCAAGTAGCTCCGTCCTACGAGCAGTACTTC.

Here the CDR3 reads CASSYGSRISYEQYF. Here the CDR3 DNA reads TGTGCCAGCAGTTACGGGTCCAGGATTTCCTACGAGCAGTACTTC. The chain carries TRBV6-2 or TRBV6-3 and TRBJ2-7, with D uncertain. V gave up 2 bases and J gave up 1 base, with 12 bases separating them. The length of the CDR3 is 15 residues. The germline V gene encodes CDR1 MNHEY and CDR2 SVGEGT.

The chain combines TRBV5-6 with TRBJ2-1, with D maybe TRBD1 (6 bases). Germline V gene sequence: CDR1 SGHDT, CDR2 YYEEEE. The ends were cut back, 3 bases at V and 6 bases at J, with 22 bases in the middle. The CDR3 has 17 amino acids. This CDR3 is CASSSHRMDRGPNEQFF. The DNA of the CDR3 is TGTGCCAGCAGCTCGCATAGAATGGACAGAGGTCCCAATGAGCAGTTCTTC.

In DNA, the CDR3 is TGCGCCAGCAGCTTGGCCTTGGGGGGTGCAGATACGCAGTATTTT. This codes for CASSLALGGADTQYF. This chain links TRBV5-1 with TRBJ2-3, with D maybe TRBD2 (6 bases). Trimming removed 0 bases from V and 4 bases from J, with 12 bases in between. The CDR3 consists of 15 residues. The germline V gene encodes CDR1 SGHRS and CDR2 YFSETQ.

This rearrangement joins TRBV4-3 to TRBJ2-1, with 9 bases fitting TRBD2. Germline assignment: CDR1 LGHNA and CDR2 YSLEER. The CDR3 is 16 residues long. V trimming: 1 base; J trimming: 6 bases; junction bases outside the gene matches: 7. In DNA, the CDR3 is TGCGCCAGCAGCCAAGGTCCTAGCGGGACCACCAATGAGCAGTTCTTC. Protein product: CASSQGPSGTTNEQFF.

The V gene is TRBV4-3, the J gene TRBJ2-1; no definite D call. Germline V gene data show CDR1 as LGHNA and CDR2 as YSLEER. Trimming removed 5 bases from V and 10 bases from J, with 18 bases in between. There are 14 residues in the CDR3. In nucleotides, the CDR3 is TGCGCCAGCAGCGAAGGGATAACCTCCTCCGAGCAGTTCTTC. Protein sequence: CASSEGITSSEQFF.

This sequence joins TRBV7-9 and TRBJ2-1; no reliable D call. This CDR3 has 14 amino acids. V shed 6 bases and J shed 4 bases, with 13 bases lying between them. Germline-derived CDR1 and CDR2 are SEHNR and FQNEAQ (reference sequence). This CDR3 reads CASRPPGPYNEQFF. CDR3 nucleotide sequence: TGTGCCAGCAGGCCTCCAGGTCCTTACAATGAGCAGTTCTTC.

This clonotype has at least ten counts. This chain uses TRBV12-3 or TRBV12-4 with TRBJ1-2; 11 nucleotides agree with TRBD1. The V segment lost 3 bases and the J segment 7 bases; nucleotides outside the gene matches: 1. The CDR3 length is 13 residues. DNA for the CDR3: TGTGCCAGCAGTTTTGGACAGGGGGCTGGCTACACCTTC. Its protein product is CASSFGQGAGYTF.

The gene calls are TRBV5-1 and TRBJ1-2; 9 bases are a match to TRBD1. The V gene's germline CDR1 is SGHRS and CDR2 YFSETQ. The CDR3 contains 14 residues. The V segment lost 3 bases and the J segment 2 bases; nucleotides outside the gene matches: 2. CDR3 in amino acids: CASSWGTGNYGYTF. The CDR3 DNA reads as TGCGCCAGCAGCTGGGGGACAGGGAACTATGGCTACACCTTC.

Ten or more counts support this clonotype. The J gene is TRBJ2-7, the V gene TRBV12-3 or TRBV12-4; possibly TRBD1 or TRBD2 for D (5 bases each). Trimming removed 6 bases from V and 7 bases from J, with 16 bases in between. The CDR3 consists of 13 residues. CDR3 DNA sequence: TGTGCCAGCAGGGGGTTGATGGGGGAGGAGCAGTACTTC. Its protein product is CASRGLMGEEQYF.

In this sample, this clonotype turned up many times. The rearrangement uses TRBV29-1 and TRBJ1-1, with D unresolved. The CDR3 extends over 11 amino acids. The germline V and J ends were trimmed by 4 bases and 6 bases, with 9 bases remaining between them. Germline V CDR1 and CDR2: SQVTM, ANQGSEA. The CDR3 here is CSVVAWSEAFF. CDR3 sequence (DNA): TGCAGCGTTGTCGCGTGGTCTGAAGCTTTCTTT.

This clonotype was recorded a few times. The chain couples TRBV15 to TRBJ2-3, with TRBD2 matching over 12 bases. Germline-derived CDR1 and CDR2 are LNHNV and YYDKDF (reference sequence). The CDR3 totals 16 residues. V lost 1 base and J lost 6; bases outside the gene matches: 5. The CDR3 spells CATSRGLAGVSDTQYF. The CDR3 DNA reads TGTGCCACCAGCAGAGGACTAGCGGGAGTCTCTGATACGCAGTATTTT.

The chain links TRBV20-1 to TRBJ2-3, with D possibly matching TRBD2 (5 bases). V was pared by 2 bases and J by 1 base, with 13 bases between. The germline CDR1 and CDR2 sequences are DFQATT and SNEGSKA (reference sequence). The CDR3 extends over 15 amino acids. Here the CDR3 DNA reads TGCAGTGCTAGACGTCGCCTAGCTGGCACAGATACGCAGTATTTT. Amino acid sequence: CSARRRLAGTDTQYF.

In this sample, this clonotype turned up a few times. The chain joins TRBV27 to TRBJ2-7; 8 nucleotides agree with TRBD2. With 8 bases clipped from V and 2 bases from J, the junction kept 2 bases outside the gene matches. In germline, CDR1 is MNHEY, CDR2 SMNVEV (reference sequence). The CDR3 is made up of 12 amino acids. The CDR3: CASRGGAYEQYF. CDR3 DNA: TGTGCCAGCCGGGGGGGGGCCTACGAGCAGTACTTC.

At least ten counts were recorded for this clonotype. CDR3 sequence reads: CASGSTVNTEAFF. The CDR3 bases are TGTGCCAGCGGATCGACAGTTAACACTGAAGCTTTCTTT. J is TRBJ1-1 and V is TRBV12-3 or TRBV12-4; possibly TRBD1 for D (5 bases). This CDR3 has 13 residues. Trimming took off 8 bases at V and 2 bases at J, with 12 bases between the two ends.

This clonotype was observed a handful of times. This chain uses TRBV2 with TRBJ2-7; tentative D call: TRBD2 (5 bases). The CDR3 totals 16 residues. Germline V gene sequence: CDR1 SNHLY, CDR2 FYNNEI. Deletions cut 6 bases from V and 1 base from J, with 19 bases between. The CDR3 bases are TGTGCCAGCAGCGAGGGAGATGTCTACGGTTCCTACGAGCAGTACTTC. It specifies CASSEGDVYGSYEQYF.

This clonotype was observed a handful of times. V and J are TRBV20-1 and TRBJ2-1, with TRBD2 matching 10 bases. Germline V gene sequence: CDR1 DFQATT, CDR2 SNEGSKA (reference sequence). V lost 1 base, J lost 0 bases, and 9 bases stayed unmatched. The CDR3 totals 18 residues. CDR3 nucleotides: TGCAGTGCTAGAGCACACCGGGCTAGCGGGAGCTCCTACAATGAGCAGTTCTTC. Encoded protein: CSARAHRASGSSYNEQFF.